The 31 T cell receptor beta chains presented below share a single source sample, sequenced in a study of T cell responses to AZD1222 COVID-19 vaccine (dated by TCRdb to the early 2020s). According to the study, the label for this sample's time point signals: baseline before first vaccination. Explained via the paper, the treatment or condition label denotes: meningococcal conjugate vaccine given as trial control. Libraries were made using the immunoSEQ multiplex PCR assay. In its TCRdb copy, this immuneACCESS table keeps in-frame sequences only and misses some clones. Where compared with another copy, unresolved V genes explain less than half of these, and the others have no known cause. The sample profile shows 150,000 or so clones; approximately 78% of them were found once. The top ten constitute roughly 4% of the sample. Sequencing was performed on peripheral blood, taken on day 0 of MenACWY control vaccination. All receptors come from an adult in good health.

About this clone itself: The identical CDR3 is also encoded by other nucleotide sequences in the sample. The chain uses TRBV3-1 (or the pseudogene TRBV3-2) and TRBJ1-2; maybe TRBD1 (6 bases). Germline lookup yields CDR1 LGHDT and CDR2 YNNKEL (reference sequence). The germline V and J ends were trimmed by 4 bases and 2 bases, with 8 bases remaining between them. This CDR3 has 13 amino acids. CDR3 loop: CASSLGQNYGYTF. The CDR3, as DNA: TGTGCCAGCAGCCTTGGACAGAACTATGGCTACACCTTC.

The chain carries TRBV4-2 and TRBJ1-2; perhaps TRBD1 as D (5 bases). CDR1 and CDR2 from the germline V gene are LGHNA and YNFKEQ. The CDR3 covers 13 residues. V was clipped by 0 bases and J by 6 bases, with 8 bases between them. CDR3 bases: TGTGCCAGCAGCCAAGATCTCAGGGATGGCTACACCTTC. This gives the protein CASSQDLRDGYTF.

The genes are TRBV6-1 and TRBJ2-3; the match to TRBD1 covers 9 bases. The CDR3 has 18 amino acids. Germline CDR1 is MNHNS and CDR2 is SASEGT. The trim removed 4 bases at V and 8 bases at J, leaving 19 bases unmatched. CDR3 sequence: CASSAVRDRASSLVTQYF. CDR3 nucleotide sequence: TGTGCCAGCAGTGCCGTCCGGGACAGGGCTAGTTCATTAGTTACGCAGTATTTT.

This sequence joins TRBV2 and TRBJ1-2; D ambiguous. This CDR3 is 12 amino acids long. Germline CDR1 and CDR2: SNHLY and FYNNEI. The V and J ends lost 5 bases and 4 bases respectively, with 8 bases between them. CDR3 in DNA: TGTGCCAGCAGTTCTTTGCCCTATGGCTACACCTTC. Translated, it gives CASSSLPYGYTF.

The chain is built from TRBV6-1 and TRBJ2-2; possibly TRBD1 for D (6 bases). V was trimmed by 2 bases and J by 4 bases, leaving 23 bases between them. This CDR3 spans 19 amino acids. The germline CDR1 and CDR2 sequences are MNHNS and SASEGT. CDR3 residues: CASSERDKQGFFGTGELFF. DNA for the CDR3: TGTGCCAGCAGTGAACGGGATAAGCAGGGGTTCTTTGGCACCGGGGAGCTGTTTTTT.

The J gene is TRBJ1-2, the V gene TRBV18, with 10 nucleotides matching TRBD1. This CDR3 is 15 amino acids long. Germline CDR1 KGHSH, CDR2 LQKENI. J was trimmed by 5 bases and V by 2 bases; bases with no gene match: 5. The CDR3 nucleotides are TGTGCCAGCTCACCAGAGGGACAGGGGTATTATGGCTACACCTTC. Translation gives CASSPEGQGYYGYTF.

The rearrangement uses TRBV19 and TRBJ1-2, with 8 bases that match TRBD1. From germline, CDR1 is LNHDA and CDR2 SQIVND (reference sequence). The CDR3 is 15 amino acids. With 6 bases clipped from V and 4 bases from J, the junction kept 10 bases outside the gene matches. Written as DNA, the CDR3 is TGTGCCAGTAGCCCTCGACAGGGGTTCTTCTATGGCTACACCTTC. It is translated as CASSPRQGFFYGYTF.

The J gene is TRBJ1-2, the V gene TRBV7-9; 8 bases agree with TRBD1. Germline CDR1 reads SEHNR; CDR2 reads FQNEAQ (reference sequence). The CDR3 loop spans 13 amino acids. Trimming removed 4 bases from V and 2 bases from J; junction bases left unmatched: 0. CDR3 DNA sequence: TGTGCCAGCAGCTGGACAGGGAACTATGGCTACACCTTC. Translating gives CASSWTGNYGYTF.

The rearrangement links TRBV27 to TRBJ2-6, with 10 positions matching TRBD1. This CDR3 is built from 17 residues. V gave up 8 bases and J gave up 1 base; unmatched junction bases: 8. Germline loops: CDR1 MNHEY, CDR2 SMNVEV (reference sequence). CDR3 bases: TGTGCCAGCGGAAGACAGGGGGCAAGGTCTGGGGCCAACGTCCTGACTTTC. Its translation is CASGRQGARSGANVLTF.

This chain uses TRBV30 with TRBJ2-3; D is possibly TRBD2 (6 bases). V was shortened by 1 base and J by 0 bases, with 26 bases between the two germline ends. CDR1 and CDR2 from the germline V gene are GTSNPN and SVGIG (reference sequence). This CDR3 comprises 20 residues. DNA for the CDR3: TGTGCCTGGAGTGACGGACTAAATTTTCCCTCCCTTCTAAGCACAGATACGCAGTATTTT. Its protein product is CAWSDGLNFPSLLSTDTQYF.

The chain combines TRBV4-1 with TRBJ2-1; D remains unclear. CDR1 and CDR2 from the germline V gene are MGHRA and YSYEKL. The CDR3 runs to 11 residues. Trimming stripped 8 bases from V and 7 bases from J, with 9 bases between. CDR3 residues: CASSTGNEQFF. The CDR3 nucleotides are TGCGCCAGCTCCACGGGTAATGAGCAGTTCTTC.

The genes are TRBV27 and TRBJ1-1; 9 bases are a match to TRBD1. After removal of 5 bases from V and 0 bases from J, the junction contained 4 bases not matched to a gene. Germline assignment: CDR1 MNHEY and CDR2 SMNVEV (reference sequence). The CDR3 has 15 residues. The CDR3 DNA is TGTGCCAGCAGTCCCTGGGACAGGGTGAACACTGAAGCTTTCTTT. This codes for CASSPWDRVNTEAFF.

The V gene is TRBV5-5, the J gene TRBJ2-7, with a tentative D call TRBD1 (5 bases). The germline V gene encodes CDR1 SGHKS and CDR2 YYEKEE (reference sequence). Deletions cut 2 bases from V and 0 bases from J, with 9 bases between. CDR3 length: 14 residues. The CDR3 coding sequence is TGTGCCAGCAGCTTTCAGGGTGGCTCCTACGAGCAGTACGTC. It specifies CASSFQGGSYEQYV.

This chain joins TRBV2 and TRBJ1-6, with 8 bases fitting TRBD1. V shed 4 bases and J 3 bases; nucleotides not matched to a gene: 5. Germline V gene sequence: CDR1 SNHLY, CDR2 FYNNEI. The CDR3 covers 16 residues. The CDR3 DNA is TGTGCCAGCAGTGCCCCAGGGGGCCTCTATAATTCACCCCTCCACTTT. Translated, it gives CASSAPGGLYNSPLHF.

The V gene is TRBV4-1, the J gene TRBJ1-6; D is uncertain. The germline V and J ends were trimmed by 1 base and 9 bases, with 7 bases remaining between them. Germline V lookup: CDR1 MGHRA, CDR2 YSYEKL. The CDR3 has 13 amino acids. This chain's CDR3 is CASSQAVSSPLHF. In DNA, the CDR3 is TGCGCCAGCAGCCAAGCCGTATCTTCACCCCTCCACTTT.

V is TRBV7-6 and J is TRBJ1-1, with D unresolved. Germline V gene data show CDR1 as SGHVS and CDR2 as FNYEAQ. CDR3 size: 13 residues. V shed 6 bases and J shed 1 base, with 9 bases lying between them. CDR3 nucleotides: TGTGCCAGCAGTCGGCGGGAGAACACTGAAGCTTTCTTT. Translation: CASSRRENTEAFF.

In this sample, this clone turned up a few times. This chain joins TRBV4-1 and TRBJ2-2, with TRBD2 identical over 12 bases. V shed 1 base and J 1 base; nucleotides not matched to a gene: 1. Germline V CDR1 and CDR2: MGHRA, YSYEKL. The CDR3 runs 17 residues. CDR3 amino acids: CASSQGGLAGNTGELFF. The DNA of the CDR3 is TGCGCCAGCAGCCAAGGGGGACTAGCGGGGAACACCGGGGAGCTGTTTTTT.

This chain joins TRBV24-1 and TRBJ2-3; D unresolved. The CDR3 consists of 13 residues. The V end lost 4 bases, the J end lost 9 bases, and 13 bases lay between the germline ends. Germline lookup yields CDR1 KGHDR and CDR2 SFDVKD. The CDR3 coding sequence is TGTGCCACCAGTGACCAAACTCCCGTCACGCAGTATTTT. It specifies CATSDQTPVTQYF.

The V gene is TRBV6-5, the J gene TRBJ1-1, with 9 nucleotides matching TRBD1. Germline lookup yields CDR1 MNHEY and CDR2 SVGAGI. The CDR3 spans 16 residues. Losses at the gene ends were 0 bases for V and 6 bases for J; bases not matched to a gene: 8. The CDR3 sequence: CASSYSGTGIFSEAFF. CDR3 nucleotide sequence: TGTGCCAGCAGTTACTCAGGGACAGGGATTTTTTCTGAAGCTTTCTTT.

V is TRBV10-2 and J is TRBJ1-3; weak D call: TRBD1 (6 bases). V was cut by 10 bases and J by 0 bases, with 25 bases left in between. CDR3 length: 18 amino acids. Per germline, CDR1 WSHSY and CDR2 SAAADI. The CDR3 reads CATSPRAGAERSGNTIYF. The CDR3 region has the DNA TGCGCCACCTCACCCAGGGCAGGGGCCGAACGCTCTGGAAACACCATATATTTT.

The chain recombines TRBV19 with TRBJ2-7; D perhaps matches TRBD1 (6 bases). Germline CDR1 and CDR2: LNHDA and SQIVND (reference sequence). The CDR3 sequence is 16 residues long. Deletions cut 1 base from V and 3 bases from J, with 16 bases between. The CDR3 loop is CASSIAPRGSFYEQYF. Here the CDR3 DNA reads TGTGCCAGTAGTATAGCCCCCAGGGGATCGTTCTACGAGCAGTACTTC.

Written as DNA, the CDR3 is TGTGCCAGCTCATCAGGGGGTTCCGGACGGGGAGAAGCTTTCTTT. It is translated as CASSSGGSGRGEAFF. This chain joins TRBV18 and TRBJ1-1; TRBD1 matches at 7 bases. Looked up from germline, CDR1 is KGHSH and CDR2 is LQKENI. V was pared by 5 bases and J by 8 bases, with 14 bases of the junction left unmatched. There are 15 residues in the CDR3.

The chain joins TRBV2 to TRBJ1-2, with 9 bases lining up with TRBD1. Trimming took 4 bases from V and 7 from J; bases not matched to a gene: 4. Germline V gene lookup returns CDR1 SNHLY and CDR2 FYNNEI. The length of the CDR3 is 13 residues. In nucleotides, the CDR3 is TGTGCCAGCAGTGGGGGACAGGGTCCTGGCTACACCTTC. Protein product: CASSGGQGPGYTF. Looking up the rest from reference TRBV2 and TRBJ1-2 gives the full variable domain: EPEVTQTPSHQVTQMGQEVILRCVPISNHLYFYWYRQILGQKVEFLVSFYNNEISEKSEIFDDQFSVERPDGSNFTLKIRSTKLEDSAMYFCASSGGQGPGYTFGSGTRLTVV.

The chain employs TRBV7-9 and TRBJ1-2, with a weak D call TRBD1 (5 bases). The germline V gene has CDR1 SEHNR and CDR2 FQNEAQ (reference sequence). CDR3 size: 18 residues. V was clipped by 7 bases and J by 4 bases, with 28 bases between them. The CDR3 nucleotides are TGTGCCAGCAACAATTTTAGGGACCCCGTTCCAACCTCCTATGGCTACACCTTC. Amino acid sequence: CASNNFRDPVPTSYGYTF.

The chain links TRBV29-1 to TRBJ2-6; D is possibly TRBD1 (6 bases). From germline, CDR1 is SQVTM and CDR2 ANQGSEA. CDR3 length equals 13 residues. V lost 7 bases to trimming and J lost 1 base, with 8 bases between them. The CDR3 protein is CSATGSGANVLTF. CDR3 coding DNA: TGCAGCGCTACAGGGTCTGGGGCCAACGTCCTGACTTTC.

V and J are TRBV5-5 and TRBJ2-2; D might be TRBD2 (5 bases). The CDR3 has 14 amino acids. V was shortened by 0 bases and J by 7 bases, with 10 bases between the two germline ends. Germline CDR1 is SGHKS and CDR2 is YYEKEE (reference sequence). This CDR3 reads CASSLGLPIGELFF. The CDR3 coding sequence is TGTGCCAGCAGCTTGGGACTACCAATCGGGGAGCTGTTTTTT.

V gene TRBV28 combines with J gene TRBJ1-1; maybe TRBD1 (6 bases). Trimming shortened V by 5 bases and J by 1 base, and 14 bases separated the two germline ends. CDR1 is MDHEN, CDR2 SYDVKM, per germline. The CDR3 has 15 amino acids. The CDR3 DNA follows: TGTGCCAGCAGTGATGCAGGGGTAAAGAACACTGAAGCTTTCTTT. Encoded protein: CASSDAGVKNTEAFF.

This clone was recorded only once. The chain has TRBV12-3 or TRBV12-4 and TRBJ2-5; TRBD2 matches 9 bases. J lost 4 bases, V lost 10 bases, and 7 bases had no gene match. The CDR3 covers 13 residues. The CDR3 DNA follows: TGTGCCACCAGGCGGGGGGGAGGAGAGACCCAGTACTTC. It is translated as CATRRGGGETQYF.

This clone has only one observation. The chain employs TRBV2 and TRBJ1-3; D not resolved. The germline V gene has CDR1 SNHLY and CDR2 FYNNEI. V lost 4 bases to trimming and J lost 3 bases, with 16 bases between them. CDR3 size: 16 residues. The CDR3 DNA follows: TGTGCCAGCAGTGTTATGGACCTTGCCGTTGGAAACACCATATATTTT. It specifies CASSVMDLAVGNTIYF.

This clone was detected once. The rearrangement uses TRBV4-2 and TRBJ1-6; 8 bases map to TRBD1. Germline loops: CDR1 LGHNA, CDR2 YNFKEQ. CDR3 length: 16 amino acids. Trimming removed 0 bases from V and 11 bases from J; junction bases left unmatched: 9. The CDR3 DNA reads TGTGCCAGCAGCCAAGAGAGAGGACAGGGAGCTGCACCCCTCCACTTT. Residues: CASSQERGQGAAPLHF.

The chain links TRBV28 to TRBJ1-2, with 7 bases that match TRBD1. The CDR3 has 13 residues. The germline V gene encodes CDR1 MDHEN and CDR2 SYDVKM. J lost 8 bases, V lost 4 bases, and 7 bases had no gene match. CDR3: CASSSDRVKGYTF. In DNA, the CDR3 is TGTGCCAGCAGTTCTGACAGGGTGAAGGGCTACACCTTC.